Shown below are 24 T cell receptor beta chains from a single sample sequenced in a study of breast tumors, draining lymph nodes, adjacent tissues. TCRdb fed the multiplex PCR reads into MiXCR, producing one record per CDR3 protein. The table includes 170,000 or so distinct CDR3 sequences, 30% to 35% detected once. The lymph nodes were axillary draining lymph nodes from breast cancer patients. The source material was axillary lymph node tissue. The receptors derive from a female donor with breast cancer. Some clones in this sample may be carry-over from other donors' samples.

This clonotype was recorded many times. This rearrangement joins TRBV19 to TRBJ2-5; 11 nucleotides agree with TRBD2. The CDR3 has 15 amino acids. With V trimmed by 8 bases and J by 4 bases, 9 bases remained unmatched. The V gene's germline CDR1 is LNHDA and CDR2 SQIVND (reference sequence). The CDR3 nucleotides are TGTGCCAGTGGGACTTTAGCGGGGGGGCCAGAGACCCAGTACTTC. Translation: CASGTLAGGPETQYF.

The chain is built from TRBV6-6 and TRBJ2-3; TRBD2 agrees at 15 bases. V gave up 7 bases and J gave up 10 bases; unmatched junction bases: 12. CDR3 length equals 16 residues. Per germline, CDR1 MNHNY and CDR2 SVGAGI (reference sequence). The CDR3 region is CASTPQGTSGRRAQYF. DNA for the CDR3: TGTGCCAGCACTCCCCAAGGGACTAGCGGGAGGAGGGCGCAGTATTTT.

As for this clonotype: Its ends do not fully match the called genes, so a read error is possible. The rearrangement links TRBV7-2 to TRBJ2-5; 10 bases are a match to TRBD2. The V gene's germline CDR1 is SGHTA and CDR2 FQGNSA. The CDR3 contains 15 residues. The CDR3 sequence: CASSSWASGGATQHF. The CDR3 region has the DNA TGTGCCAGCAGCTCGTGGGCTAGCGGGGGAGCGACCCAGCACTTC.

The V and J genes are TRBV6-4 and TRBJ1-4; the D is unclear. Germline V gene data show CDR1 as MRHNA and CDR2 as SNTAGT. V dropped 5 bases and J dropped 8 bases, with 15 bases sitting between them. CDR3 length: 14 amino acids. The DNA of the CDR3 is TGTGCCAGCAGTTCCCACAAGACTGGGGAAAAACTGTTTTTT. Translation: CASSSHKTGEKLFF.

A word on this clonotype: Since a much larger clone is just one base distant, this may be a read error. The gene calls are TRBV6-5 and TRBJ2-2; a possible D gene is TRBD1 (6 bases). This CDR3 comprises 17 residues. The V gene lost 5 bases and the J gene lost 2 bases, with 18 bases spanning the gap. Germline values: CDR1 MNHEY, CDR2 SVGAGI. The CDR3 bases are TGTGCCAGCAGTCACTTGGTGGACAGCGCCAACACCGGGGAGCTGTTTTTT. Translated: CASSHLVDSANTGELFF.

At least ten counts were recorded for this clonotype. The J gene is TRBJ2-7, the V gene TRBV4-2, with TRBD2 matching over 7 bases. After removal of 0 bases from V and 5 bases from J, the junction contained 7 bases not matched to a gene. Germline assignment: CDR1 LGHNA and CDR2 YNFKEQ. This CDR3 is built from 15 residues. CDR3 protein: CASSQDRGRAHEQYF. The CDR3 nucleotides are TGTGCCAGCAGCCAAGATCGAGGGAGGGCCCACGAGCAGTACTTC.

This clonotype was detected many times. This chain links TRBV20-1 with TRBJ2-7; 7 bases agree with TRBD2. The J segment lost 5 bases and the V segment lost 6 bases, leaving 16 bases of the junction unmatched. Germline V gives CDR1 DFQATT, CDR2 SNEGSKA (reference sequence). This CDR3 spans 15 amino acids. CDR3 nucleotides: TGCAGTGCCCCACATAGGCAACTAGCGTTCGACGAGCAGTACTTC. This gives the protein CSAPHRQLAFDEQYF.

This clonotype appeared a single time. The chain has TRBV10-2 and TRBJ2-1; no definite D call. Germline CDR1 is WSHSY and CDR2 is SAAADI. CDR3 length: 13 residues. The V end lost 6 bases, the J end lost 5 bases, and 11 bases lay between the germline ends. The CDR3 DNA is TGCGCCAGCAGATTAGGCCCCAACAATGAGCAGTTCTTC. This gives the protein CASRLGPNNEQFF.

This clonotype has at least ten counts. The CDR3 DNA reads TGTGCCAGCAGTGAATACGCGCGGGGGGCCACAGATACGCAGTATTTT. This encodes CASSEYARGATDTQYF. V usage is TRBV25-1 and J usage is TRBJ2-3; 8 bases align to TRBD2. Germline V lookup: CDR1 MGHDK, CDR2 SYGVNS. CDR3 length equals 16 residues. The junction had 4 bases not matched to a gene; V was cut back by 0 bases and J by 2 bases.

The rearrangement uses TRBV19 and TRBJ1-2; 7 nucleotides agree with TRBD1. With V trimmed by 7 bases and J by 8 bases, 13 bases remained unmatched. CDR1 is LNHDA, CDR2 SQIVND, per germline (reference sequence). The CDR3 contains 14 residues. This chain's CDR3 is CASNPPGQIRGYTF. CDR3 DNA sequence: TGTGCCAGTAACCCCCCGGGACAGATTAGGGGCTACACCTTC.

As for this clonotype: Given a much more abundant clone one base away, this may be a read error. Here the CDR3 omits its conserved ending phenylalanine or tryptophan, so a read error is the likely source. V gene TRBV12-3 or TRBV12-4 combines with J gene TRBJ2-1; 13 bases fit TRBD2. The CDR3 loop spans 15 amino acids. V shed 3 bases and J 9 bases; nucleotides not matched to a gene: 5. CDR3 region: CASSFLGLAGVEQFL. The CDR3 DNA is TGTGCCAGCAGTTTTCTAGGACTAGCGGGAGTTGAGCAGTTCCTC.

On this clonotype itself: An end of the junction differs from the germline gene, which may be a read error. The chain joins TRBV15 to TRBJ1-5; a possible D gene is TRBD1 (6 bases). This CDR3 region has 18 residues. Germline loops: CDR1 LNHNV, CDR2 YYDKDF (reference sequence). The CDR3 loop is CATSRDGRGGHSSQPQHF. DNA for the CDR3: TGTGCCACCAGCAGAGATGGGCGCGGGGGCCATAGCAGTCAGCCCCAGCATTTC.

In its sample, this clonotype was seen many times. V gene TRBV12-3 or TRBV12-4 combines with J gene TRBJ2-7; D might be TRBD1 (5 bases). The CDR3 length is 13 residues. The V gene lost 5 bases and the J gene lost 2 bases, with 10 bases spanning the gap. The CDR3 coding sequence is TGTGCCAGCAGTGCGACAGTCCCCTACGAGCAGTACTTC. It translates to CASSATVPYEQYF.

This clonotype was detected many times. V gene TRBV18 combines with J gene TRBJ2-3, with TRBD2 as a possible D gene (6 bases). In germline, CDR1 is KGHSH, CDR2 LQKENI. V gave up 4 bases and J gave up 1 base, with 15 bases separating them. The CDR3 sequence is 16 residues long. The CDR3 loop is CASSQLRSGGTDTQYF. In DNA form, the CDR3 reads TGTGCCAGCTCACAACTTAGGTCGGGGGGCACAGATACGCAGTATTTT. The complete variable domain, with remaining parts taken from reference TRBV18 and TRBJ2-3, reads NAGVMQNPRHLVRRRGQEARLRCSPMKGHSHVYWYRQLPEEGLKFMVYLQKENIIDESGMPKERFSAEFPKEGPSILRIQQVVRGDSAAYFCASSQLRSGGTDTQYFGPGTRLTVL.

The chain employs TRBV11-2 and TRBJ2-7; either TRBD1 or TRBD2 may supply D (5 bases each). Germline values: CDR1 SGHAT, CDR2 FQNNGV. The CDR3 is 14 amino acids. Trimming took 5 bases from V and 4 from J, leaving 15 bases between them. CDR3 in amino acids: CASSAGTHAYEQYF. CDR3 in DNA: TGTGCCAGCAGCGCCGGGACCCACGCTTACGAGCAGTACTTC.

This clonotype was counted many times. The chain couples TRBV20-1 to TRBJ1-2; no firm D call. V lost 2 bases and J lost 2, with 6 bases in between. This CDR3 has 12 amino acids. Germline V gene lookup returns CDR1 DFQATT and CDR2 SNEGSKA (reference sequence). The CDR3 DNA is TGCAGTGCTAGAACTGGCAACTATGGCTACACCTTC. Encoded protein: CSARTGNYGYTF.

In this sample, this clonotype turned up a few times. The J gene is TRBJ1-1, the V gene TRBV20-1; 7 bases match TRBD1. The trim removed 4 bases at V and 0 bases at J, leaving 2 bases unmatched. Germline CDR1 reads DFQATT; CDR2 reads SNEGSKA (reference sequence). CDR3 length equals 13 residues. In DNA, the CDR3 is TGCAGTGCTATACAGGGGATGAACACTGAAGCTTTCTTT. Translation: CSAIQGMNTEAFF.

This clonotype was seen many times. This chain connects TRBV12-3 or TRBV12-4 to TRBJ2-1; D might be TRBD2 (6 bases). The CDR3 covers 17 residues. The V and J ends lost 5 bases and 4 bases respectively, with 21 bases between them. This CDR3 is CASSPGYGSGPYNEQFF. In DNA, the CDR3 is TGTGCCAGCAGTCCAGGTTATGGTAGCGGACCTTACAATGAGCAGTTCTTC.

Notes on this clonotype: Sequence at one end of the junction differs from germline and may be a read error. This sequence joins TRBV5-1 and TRBJ1-2; TRBD1 aligns across 7 bases. CDR1 is SGHRS, CDR2 YFSETQ, per germline. This CDR3 has 13 residues. CDR3 coding DNA: TGTGCCAGCAGCTTGGAGGGGGCCTATGGCTACACCTTC. Its translation is CASSLEGAYGYTF.

Notes on this clonotype: This may come from a read error, since a much larger clone is one base off. This chain joins TRBV20-1 and TRBJ2-5, with TRBD2 as a possible D gene (5 bases). The CDR3 consists of 15 residues. The germline V gene has CDR1 DFQATT and CDR2 SNEGSKA (reference sequence). Trimming removed 2 bases from V and 4 bases from J, with 17 bases in between. The CDR3 here is CSARPGSGRAETQYF. CDR3 sequence (DNA): TGCAGTGCTAGACCGGGCTCGGGGAGAGCAGAGACCCAGTACTTC.

This clonotype was detected ten times or more. The chain combines TRBV15 with TRBJ1-2, with 8 bases fitting TRBD1. The CDR3 is 14 residues long. Trimming cost V 4 bases and J 5 bases; bases outside gene matches: 6. CDR1 and CDR2 (germline): LNHNV, YYDKDF (reference sequence). DNA for the CDR3: TGTGCCACCAGCATGCCGACAGGGGCGTATGGCTACACCTTC. It translates to CATSMPTGAYGYTF.

This clonotype appeared many times. The chain employs TRBV2 and TRBJ1-3; possibly TRBD1 for D (6 bases). The germline V gene has CDR1 SNHLY and CDR2 FYNNEI. The V end lost 11 bases, the J end lost 4 bases, and 15 bases lay between the germline ends. CDR3 size: 13 residues. This CDR3 is CAGEGGYGNTIYF. CDR3 in DNA: TGTGCCGGTGAGGGGGGATACGGAAACACCATATATTTT.

About this clonotype itself: This clone may be a read error of a much larger clone one base away. The rearrangement joins TRBV4-2 to TRBJ1-4; D gene ambiguous. The CDR3 covers 17 residues. The V and J ends lost 0 bases and 14 bases respectively, with 25 bases between them. Germline CDR1 and CDR2: LGHNA and YNFKEQ. The CDR3 DNA sequence: TGTGCCAGCAGCCAAGATGGGCCTACATCAACTAATGAAGACCTGTTTTTT. It encodes CASSQDGPTSTNEDLFF.

The chain employs TRBV6-5 and TRBJ1-6; D is possibly TRBD1 (5 bases). The CDR3 is 16 amino acids. Germline V CDR1 and CDR2: MNHEY, SVGAGI. V lost 2 bases and J 9 bases, leaving 17 bases between the germline ends. CDR3 protein: CASSYTHRAGASPLHF. DNA of the CDR3: TGTGCCAGCAGTTACACCCACCGGGCCGGGGCTTCACCCCTCCACTTT.